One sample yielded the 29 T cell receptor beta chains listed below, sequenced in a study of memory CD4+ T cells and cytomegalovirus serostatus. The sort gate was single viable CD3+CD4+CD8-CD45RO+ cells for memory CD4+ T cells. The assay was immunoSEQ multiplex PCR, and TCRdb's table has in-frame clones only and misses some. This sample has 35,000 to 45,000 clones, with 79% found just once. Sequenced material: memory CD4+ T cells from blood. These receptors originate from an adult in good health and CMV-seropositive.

The CDR3 DNA reads TGTGCCAGCAGCCCTGGGACAGGGGTCGCCAACTATGGCTACACCTTC. Residues: CASSPGTGVANYGYTF. The rearrangement uses TRBV5-4 and TRBJ1-2; TRBD1 aligns across 10 bases. V was pared by 4 bases and J by 2 bases, with 8 bases of the junction left unmatched. Germline-derived CDR1 and CDR2 are SGHNT and YYREEE (reference sequence). The CDR3 is 16 amino acids.

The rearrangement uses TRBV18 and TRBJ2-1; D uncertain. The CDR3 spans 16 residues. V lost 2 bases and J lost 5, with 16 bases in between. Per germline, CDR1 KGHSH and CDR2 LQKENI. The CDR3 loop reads CASSPRQEYSHNEQFF. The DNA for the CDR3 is TGTGCCAGCTCACCAAGGCAGGAGTACAGCCACAATGAGCAGTTCTTC.

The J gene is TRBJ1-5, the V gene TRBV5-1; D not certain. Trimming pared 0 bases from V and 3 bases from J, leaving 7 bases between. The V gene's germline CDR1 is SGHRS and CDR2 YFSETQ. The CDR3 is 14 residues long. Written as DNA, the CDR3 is TGCGCCAGCAGCTTGGACTCTGACAATCAGCCCCAGCATTTT. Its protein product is CASSLDSDNQPQHF.

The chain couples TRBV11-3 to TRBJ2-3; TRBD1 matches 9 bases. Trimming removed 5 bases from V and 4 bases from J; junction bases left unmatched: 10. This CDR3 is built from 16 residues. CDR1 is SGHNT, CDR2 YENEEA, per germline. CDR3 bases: TGTGCCAGCAGCCGAGGTGCGACAGGGGGAGCAGATACGCAGTATTTT. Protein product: CASSRGATGGADTQYF.

CDR3 in amino acids: CASSPGTGIEQFF. As DNA, the CDR3 is TGTGCCAGCAGCCCGGGGACAGGGATTGAGCAGTTCTTC. The chain employs TRBV7-3 and TRBJ2-1; 9 positions agree with TRBD1. Germline V gene sequence: CDR1 SGHTA, CDR2 FQGTGA. The CDR3 runs to 13 residues. After removal of 5 bases from V and 9 bases from J, the junction contained 5 bases not matched to a gene. Full variable domain (missing parts from reference TRBV7-3 and TRBJ2-1): GAGVSQTPSNKVTEKGKYVELRCDPISGHTALYWYRQSLGQGPEFLIYFQGTGAADDSGLPNDRFFAVRPEGSVSTLKIQRTERGDSAVYLCASSPGTGIEQFFGPGTRLTVL.

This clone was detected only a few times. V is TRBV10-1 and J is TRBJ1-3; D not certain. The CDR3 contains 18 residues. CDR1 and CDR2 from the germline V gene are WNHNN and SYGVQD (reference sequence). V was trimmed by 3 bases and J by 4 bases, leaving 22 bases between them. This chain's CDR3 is CASSEKSPGVGEGNTIYF. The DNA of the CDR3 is TGCGCCAGCAGTGAAAAGTCTCCAGGAGTCGGGGAGGGAAACACCATATATTTT.

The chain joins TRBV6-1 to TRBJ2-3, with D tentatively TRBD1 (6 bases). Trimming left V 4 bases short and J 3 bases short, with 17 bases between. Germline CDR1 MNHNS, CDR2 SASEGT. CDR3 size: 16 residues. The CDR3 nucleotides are TGTGCCAGCAGTGTAAGCCCAGGGGTAAGGACAGATACGCAGTATTTT. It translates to CASSVSPGVRTDTQYF.

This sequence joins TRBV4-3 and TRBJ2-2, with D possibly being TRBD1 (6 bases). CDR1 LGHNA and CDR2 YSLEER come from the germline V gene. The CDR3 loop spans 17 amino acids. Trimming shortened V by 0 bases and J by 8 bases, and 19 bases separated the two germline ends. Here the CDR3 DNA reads TGCGCCAGCAGCCAAGATGGCCGGACAGAGCTCACGGGGGAGCTGTTTTTT. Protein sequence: CASSQDGRTELTGELFF.

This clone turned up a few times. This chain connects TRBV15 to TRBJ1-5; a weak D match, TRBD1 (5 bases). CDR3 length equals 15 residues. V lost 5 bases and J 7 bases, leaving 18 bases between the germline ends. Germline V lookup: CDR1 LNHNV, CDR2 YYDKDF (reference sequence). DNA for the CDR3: TGTGCCACCAGCCCAAAATACGGGGGGGGACAGCCCCAGCATTTT. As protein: CATSPKYGGGQPQHF. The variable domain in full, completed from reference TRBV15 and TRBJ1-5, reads DAMVIQNPRYQVTQFGKPVTLSCSQTLNHNVMYWYQQKSSQAPKLLFHYYDKDFNNEADTPDNFQSRRPNTSFCFLDIRSPGLGDTAMYLCATSPKYGGGQPQHFGDGTRLSIL.

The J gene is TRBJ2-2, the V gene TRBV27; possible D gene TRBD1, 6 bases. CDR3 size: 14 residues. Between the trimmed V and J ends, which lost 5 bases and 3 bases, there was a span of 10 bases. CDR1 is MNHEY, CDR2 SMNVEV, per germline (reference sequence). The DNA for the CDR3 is TGTGCCAGCAGTAAACAGGGTGACACCGGGGAGCTGTTTTTT. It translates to CASSKQGDTGELFF.

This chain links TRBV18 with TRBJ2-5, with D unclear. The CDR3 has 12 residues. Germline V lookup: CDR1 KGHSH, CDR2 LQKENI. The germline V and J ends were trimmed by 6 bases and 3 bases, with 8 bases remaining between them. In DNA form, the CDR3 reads TGTGCCAGCTCCCAGACTGAAGAGACCCAGTACTTC. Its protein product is CASSQTEETQYF.

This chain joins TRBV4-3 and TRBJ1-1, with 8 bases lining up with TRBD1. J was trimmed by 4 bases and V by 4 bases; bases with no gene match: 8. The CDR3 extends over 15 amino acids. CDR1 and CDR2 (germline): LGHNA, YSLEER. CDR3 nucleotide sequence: TGCGCCAGCAGCCGGGAACAGGGGGTTGGCACTGAAGCTTTCTTT. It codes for CASSREQGVGTEAFF.

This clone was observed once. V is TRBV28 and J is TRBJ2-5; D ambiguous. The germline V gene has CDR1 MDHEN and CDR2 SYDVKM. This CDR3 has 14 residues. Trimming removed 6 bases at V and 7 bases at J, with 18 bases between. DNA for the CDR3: TGTGCCAGCAGCTCTGGACCGACCCGAGGGACCCAGTACTTC. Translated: CASSSGPTRGTQYF.

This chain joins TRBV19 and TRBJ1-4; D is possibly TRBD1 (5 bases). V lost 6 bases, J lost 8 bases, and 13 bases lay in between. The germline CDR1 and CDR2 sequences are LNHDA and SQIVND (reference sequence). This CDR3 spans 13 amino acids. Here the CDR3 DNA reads TGTGCCAGTAGCCAAGACAGTTCAGAAAAACTGTTTTTT. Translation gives CASSQDSSEKLFF.

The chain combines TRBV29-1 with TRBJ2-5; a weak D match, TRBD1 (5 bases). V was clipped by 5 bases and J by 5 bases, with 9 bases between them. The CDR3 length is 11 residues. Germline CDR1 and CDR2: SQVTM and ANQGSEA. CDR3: CSVHSGETQYF. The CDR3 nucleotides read TGCAGCGTTCACTCAGGGGAGACCCAGTACTTC. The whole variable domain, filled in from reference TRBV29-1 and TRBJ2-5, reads SAVISQKPSRDICQRGTSLTIQCQVDSQVTMMFWYRQQPGQSLTLIATANQGSEATYESGFVIDKFPISRPNLTFSTLTVSNMSPEDSSIYLCSVHSGETQYFGPGTRLLVL.

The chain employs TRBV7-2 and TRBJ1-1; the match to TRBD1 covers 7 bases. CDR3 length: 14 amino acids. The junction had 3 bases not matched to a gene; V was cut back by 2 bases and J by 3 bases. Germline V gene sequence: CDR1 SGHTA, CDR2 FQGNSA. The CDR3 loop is CASSLQGGDTEAFF. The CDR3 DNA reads TGTGCCAGCAGCTTACAGGGGGGGGACACTGAAGCTTTCTTT. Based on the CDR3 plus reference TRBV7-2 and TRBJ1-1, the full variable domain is GAGVSQSPSNKVTEKGKDVELRCDPISGHTALYWYRQSLGQGLEFLIYFQGNSAPDKSGLPSDRFSAERTGGSVSTLTIQRTQQEDSAVYLCASSLQGGDTEAFFGQGTRLTVV.

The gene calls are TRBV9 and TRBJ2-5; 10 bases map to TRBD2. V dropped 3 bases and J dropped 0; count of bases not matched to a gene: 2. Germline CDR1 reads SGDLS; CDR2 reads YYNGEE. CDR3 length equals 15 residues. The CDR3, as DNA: TGTGCCAGCAGCGATAGCGGGGGGTACCAAGAGACCCAGTACTTC. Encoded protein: CASSDSGGYQETQYF.

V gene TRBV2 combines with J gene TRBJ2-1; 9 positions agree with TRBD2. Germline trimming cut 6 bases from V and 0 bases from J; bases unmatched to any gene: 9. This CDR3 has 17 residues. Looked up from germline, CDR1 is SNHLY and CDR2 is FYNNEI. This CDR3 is CASSLGAGGASYNEQFF. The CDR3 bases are TGTGCCAGCAGCCTCGGAGCGGGAGGCGCCTCCTACAATGAGCAGTTCTTC.

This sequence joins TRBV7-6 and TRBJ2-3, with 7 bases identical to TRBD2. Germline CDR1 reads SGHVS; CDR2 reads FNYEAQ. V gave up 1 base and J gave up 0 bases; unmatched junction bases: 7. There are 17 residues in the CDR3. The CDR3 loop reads CASSLGVSGPSTDTQYF. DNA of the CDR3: TGTGCCAGCAGCTTAGGGGTTAGCGGGCCTAGCACAGATACGCAGTATTTT.

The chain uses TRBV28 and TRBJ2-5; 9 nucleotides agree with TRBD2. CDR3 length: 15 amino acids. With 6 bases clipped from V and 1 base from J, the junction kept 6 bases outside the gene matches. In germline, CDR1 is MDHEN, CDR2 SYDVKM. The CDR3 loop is CASSRASGVQETQYF. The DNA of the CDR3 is TGTGCCAGCAGCCGGGCTAGCGGGGTCCAAGAGACCCAGTACTTC.

Here the CDR3 reads CASSLGDRVYEQYF. For the CDR3, the DNA is TGTGCCAGCAGCTTAGGGGACAGAGTCTACGAGCAGTACTTC. The chain couples TRBV7-2 to TRBJ2-7, with TRBD1 matching over 7 bases. V lost 1 base and J lost 3; bases outside the gene matches: 3. The CDR3 spans 14 residues. Germline V lookup: CDR1 SGHTA, CDR2 FQGNSA.

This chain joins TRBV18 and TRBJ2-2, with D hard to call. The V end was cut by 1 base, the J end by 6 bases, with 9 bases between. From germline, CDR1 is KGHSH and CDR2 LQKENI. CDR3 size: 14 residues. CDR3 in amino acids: CASSPLLFSGELFF. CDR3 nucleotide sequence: TGTGCCAGCTCACCACTATTGTTCTCCGGGGAGCTGTTTTTT. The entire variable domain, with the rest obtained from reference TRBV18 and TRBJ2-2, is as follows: NAGVMQNPRHLVRRRGQEARLRCSPMKGHSHVYWYRQLPEEGLKFMVYLQKENIIDESGMPKERFSAEFPKEGPSILRIQQVVRGDSAAYFCASSPLLFSGELFFGEGSRLTVL.

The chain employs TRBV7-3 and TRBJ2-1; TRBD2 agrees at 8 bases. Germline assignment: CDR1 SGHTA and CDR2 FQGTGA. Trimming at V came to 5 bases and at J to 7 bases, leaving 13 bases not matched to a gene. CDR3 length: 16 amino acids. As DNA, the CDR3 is TGTGCCAGCAGCAGAACCCGAGCGGGAGCGGAAAATGAGCAGTTCTTC. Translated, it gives CASSRTRAGAENEQFF.

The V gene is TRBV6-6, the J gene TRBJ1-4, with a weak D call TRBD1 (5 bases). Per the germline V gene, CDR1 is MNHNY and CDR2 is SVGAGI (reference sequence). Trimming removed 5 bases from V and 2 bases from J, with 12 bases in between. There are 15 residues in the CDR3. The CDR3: CASSDPTATNEKLFF. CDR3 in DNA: TGTGCCAGCAGTGACCCGACAGCCACTAATGAAAAACTGTTTTTT.

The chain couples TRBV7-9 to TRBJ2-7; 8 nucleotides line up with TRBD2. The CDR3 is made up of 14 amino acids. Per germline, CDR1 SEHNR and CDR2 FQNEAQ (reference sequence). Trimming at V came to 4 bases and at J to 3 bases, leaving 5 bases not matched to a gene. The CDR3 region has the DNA TGTGCCAGCAGCTCCTTCGGGGGGGACTACGAGCAGTACTTC. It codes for CASSSFGGDYEQYF. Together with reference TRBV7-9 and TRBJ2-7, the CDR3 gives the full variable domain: DTGVSQNPRHKITKRGQNVTFRCDPISEHNRLYWYRQTLGQGPEFLTYFQNEAQLEKSRLLSDRFSAERPKGSFSTLEIQRTEQGDSAMYLCASSSFGGDYEQYFGPGTRLTVT.

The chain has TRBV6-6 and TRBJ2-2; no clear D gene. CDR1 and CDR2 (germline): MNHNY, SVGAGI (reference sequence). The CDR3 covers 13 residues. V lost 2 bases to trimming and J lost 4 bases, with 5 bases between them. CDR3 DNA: TGTGCCAGCAGTTACGGGGTCACCGGGGAGCTGTTTTTT. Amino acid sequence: CASSYGVTGELFF.

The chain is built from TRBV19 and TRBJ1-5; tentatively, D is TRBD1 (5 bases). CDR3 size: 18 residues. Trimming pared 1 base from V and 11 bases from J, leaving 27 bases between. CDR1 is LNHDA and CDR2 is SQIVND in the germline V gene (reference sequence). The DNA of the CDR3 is TGTGCCAGTAGTATAGGGGCTGTGGGGGTAAGGAGACAGTCGGCCCAGCATTTT. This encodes CASSIGAVGVRRQSAQHF.

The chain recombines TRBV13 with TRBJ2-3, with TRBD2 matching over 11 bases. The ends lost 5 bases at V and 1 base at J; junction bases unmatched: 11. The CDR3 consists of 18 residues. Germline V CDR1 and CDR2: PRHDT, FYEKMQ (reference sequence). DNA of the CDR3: TGTGCCAGCAGCCCATACCAGCTGACTAGCGGGGGCACAGATACGCAGTATTTT. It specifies CASSPYQLTSGGTDTQYF.

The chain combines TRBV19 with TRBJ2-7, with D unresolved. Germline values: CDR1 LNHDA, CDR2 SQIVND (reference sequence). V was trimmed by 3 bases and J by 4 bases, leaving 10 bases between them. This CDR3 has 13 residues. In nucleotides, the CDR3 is TGTGCCAGTAGTATGGATGGTGGATACGAGCAGTACTTC. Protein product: CASSMDGGYEQYF.